Shown below are 18 T cell receptor beta chains from a single sample sequenced in a study of CD8 T cells in Susac syndrome (dated by TCRdb to about 2019). The method behind the library was the immunoSEQ multiplex PCR assay. RNA was extracted using the RNeasy kit, and about 0.5 to 1 microgram was reverse transcribed with random hexamers. Starting from the raw public reads, TCRdb applied fastp trimming at Q25, assembled clones with MiXCR and retained in-frame beta chains. Entries are consolidated by CDR3 protein sequence, retaining the most common genes and DNA. In all, the sample holds under 200,000 distinct CDR3 sequences, and roughly 94% of those were seen once. Together, the top ten hold approximately 0.11% of the sample. The sample was CD4+ T cells from PBMCs. These receptors were obtained from a human donor with Susac syndrome.

The chain joins TRBV20-1 to TRBJ2-1, with TRBD2 matching over 8 bases. This CDR3 region has 14 residues. With 3 bases clipped from V and 4 bases from J, the junction kept 5 bases outside the gene matches. Per the germline V gene, CDR1 is DFQATT and CDR2 is SNEGSKA (reference sequence). The CDR3 sequence is CSASLAGAYNEQFF. In DNA form, the CDR3 reads TGCAGTGCTAGTCTAGCGGGCGCTTACAATGAGCAGTTCTTC.

This sequence joins TRBV5-4 and TRBJ1-1; 9 bases match TRBD1. Germline values: CDR1 SGHNT, CDR2 YYREEE (reference sequence). The CDR3 contains 16 residues. V dropped 0 bases and J dropped 7; count of bases not matched to a gene: 10. The CDR3 is CASSLVGSGQGVEAFF. CDR3 coding DNA: TGTGCCAGCAGCTTGGTCGGTTCGGGACAGGGTGTTGAAGCTTTCTTT.

The chain joins TRBV5-1 to TRBJ2-1; D is perhaps TRBD2 (6 bases). The germline V and J ends were trimmed by 2 bases and 7 bases, with 16 bases remaining between them. The CDR3 is 15 amino acids. Per germline, CDR1 SGHRS and CDR2 YFSETQ. Here the CDR3 reads CASSFTGTSGNEQFF. The DNA of the CDR3 is TGCGCCAGCAGCTTTACCGGGACTTCTGGAAATGAGCAGTTCTTC. The variable domain in full, completed from reference TRBV5-1 and TRBJ2-1, reads KAGVTQTPRYLIKTRGQQVTLSCSPISGHRSVSWYQQTPGQGLQFLFEYFSETQRNKGNFPGRFSGRQFSNSRSEMNVSTLELGDSALYLCASSFTGTSGNEQFFGPGTRLTVL.

The chain combines TRBV29-1 with TRBJ2-5, with D possibly matching TRBD2 (5 bases). Per the germline V gene, CDR1 is SQVTM and CDR2 is ANQGSEA. This CDR3 region has 13 residues. Trimming removed 0 bases at V and 2 bases at J, with 7 bases between. The CDR3 region is CSVEDSVQETQYF. DNA for the CDR3: TGCAGCGTTGAAGATAGCGTTCAAGAGACCCAGTACTTC.

The sample holds one count of this clonotype. This chain links TRBV29-1 with TRBJ1-1, with D possibly TRBD1 on 6 matching bases. Germline CDR1 reads SQVTM; CDR2 reads ANQGSEA. The V gene lost 6 bases and the J gene lost 3 bases, with 8 bases spanning the gap. The CDR3 runs 11 residues. CDR3 loop: CSVGADTEAFF. In nucleotides, the CDR3 is TGCAGCGTGGGGGCGGACACTGAAGCTTTCTTT.

This chain connects TRBV9 to TRBJ2-7; D remains unclear. V lost 1 base and J lost 1, with 9 bases in between. CDR3 length: 14 residues. From germline, CDR1 is SGDLS and CDR2 YYNGEE. CDR3 region: CASSVTSMSYEQYF. CDR3 in DNA: TGTGCCAGCAGCGTAACAAGTATGTCCTACGAGCAGTACTTC. The whole variable domain, remainder taken from reference TRBV9 and TRBJ2-7, is DSGVTQTPKHLITATGQRVTLRCSPRSGDLSVYWYQQSLDQGLQFLIQYYNGEERAKGNILERFSAQQFPDLHSELNLSSLELGDSALYFCASSVTSMSYEQYFGPGTRLTVT.

This clonotype appeared a single time. CDR3 nucleotides: TGTGCCAGCAGTGAATTCCGCACGGGCCGGGAGCTGTTTTTT. This codes for CASSEFRTGRELFF. The rearrangement links TRBV2 to TRBJ2-2; D remains unclear. Looked up from germline, CDR1 is SNHLY and CDR2 is FYNNEI. The CDR3 is made up of 14 amino acids. V lost 2 bases to trimming and J lost 9 bases, with 13 bases between them.

The CDR3 DNA is TGTGCCAGCAGTTCTTGGGAGACCCAGTACTTC. Its protein is CASSSWETQYF. The V and J genes are TRBV6-6 and TRBJ2-5; unclear D gene. Trimming took 4 bases from V and 5 from J, leaving 5 bases between them. The CDR3 loop spans 11 amino acids. CDR1 and CDR2 (germline): MNHNY, SVGAGI (reference sequence).

This chain uses TRBV20-1 with TRBJ1-1; perhaps TRBD1 as D (6 bases). Germline V gene data show CDR1 as DFQATT and CDR2 as SNEGSKA (reference sequence). V was pared by 4 bases and J by 4 bases, with 13 bases between. CDR3 length equals 13 residues. Here the CDR3 DNA reads TGCAGTGCTATCTCCGGACAGTTCACTGAAGCTTTCTTT. Amino acid sequence: CSAISGQFTEAFF.

The V and J genes are TRBV20-1 and TRBJ1-2; no clear D gene. With 2 bases removed from V and 4 bases from J, the gap between germline ends came to 11 bases. The CDR3 contains 13 residues. From germline, CDR1 is DFQATT and CDR2 SNEGSKA (reference sequence). CDR3 sequence (DNA): TGCAGTGCTAGATCAGGTTCAGCCTATGGCTACACCTTC. Residues: CSARSGSAYGYTF.

This clonotype occurred a few times. V is TRBV5-6 and J is TRBJ1-5, with a tentative D call TRBD1 (5 bases). Per germline, CDR1 SGHDT and CDR2 YYEEEE. The V end lost 3 bases, the J end lost 1 base, and 5 bases lay between the germline ends. The CDR3 extends over 13 amino acids. The CDR3 DNA reads TGTGCCAGCAGCTGGGGGAGCAATCAGCCCCAGCATTTT. Its protein product is CASSWGSNQPQHF.

This chain links TRBV20-1 with TRBJ1-6; 7 bases line up with TRBD1. Trimming at V came to 3 bases and at J to 7 bases, leaving 9 bases not matched to a gene. Germline V CDR1 and CDR2: DFQATT, SNEGSKA (reference sequence). The CDR3 is 15 residues long. The CDR3 DNA is TGCAGTGCTAGGCATGCCGGGACAGAGAATTCACCCCTCCACTTT. Its protein product is CSARHAGTENSPLHF.

The J gene is TRBJ2-4, the V gene TRBV7-9; the match to TRBD2 covers 7 bases. CDR1 and CDR2 from the germline V gene are SEHNR and FQNEAQ (reference sequence). V was pared by 2 bases and J by 10 bases, with 5 bases of the junction left unmatched. The CDR3 runs to 13 residues. The CDR3 DNA reads TGTGCCAGCAGCTTACCTGGGGAGGGGATTCAGTACTTC. Translating it yields CASSLPGEGIQYF.

The rearrangement uses TRBV7-2 and TRBJ2-1, with 7 positions matching TRBD1. This CDR3 is built from 15 residues. Germline CDR1 reads SGHTA; CDR2 reads FQGNSA. V was pared by 6 bases and J by 4 bases, with 9 bases of the junction left unmatched. CDR3 loop: CASRLTGTSYNEQFF. The CDR3 DNA follows: TGTGCCAGCAGGTTGACAGGGACCTCTTACAATGAGCAGTTCTTC.

This chain joins TRBV14 and TRBJ1-1, with D uncertain. The CDR3 extends over 16 amino acids. V shed 2 bases and J shed 1 base, with 14 bases lying between them. Germline V CDR1 and CDR2: SGHDN, FVKESK. The CDR3 sequence is CASSQYRNSPNTEAFF. For the CDR3, the DNA is TGTGCCAGCAGCCAATATAGAAACAGTCCGAACACTGAAGCTTTCTTT. Complete variable domain (other parts from reference TRBV14 and TRBJ1-1): EAGVTQFPSHSVIEKGQTVTLRCDPISGHDNLYWYRRVMGKEIKFLLHFVKESKQDESGMPNNRFLAERTGGTYSTLKVQPAELEDSGVYFCASSQYRNSPNTEAFFGQGTRLTVV.

The chain combines TRBV12-3 or TRBV12-4 with TRBJ2-7; D uncertain. The V end lost 3 bases, the J end lost 5 bases, and 17 bases lay between the germline ends. The CDR3 contains 15 residues. In nucleotides, the CDR3 is TGTGCCAGCAGTTTTAGTGAGCCAAATAACGACGAGCAGTACTTC. This sequence encodes CASSFSEPNNDEQYF.

This chain uses TRBV30 with TRBJ2-3; 11 bases line up with TRBD2. The length of the CDR3 is 14 residues. The germline V gene has CDR1 GTSNPN and CDR2 SVGIG (reference sequence). J lost 2 bases, V lost 6 bases, and 4 bases had no gene match. The CDR3 DNA reads TGTGCCTGCCGACTAGCGGGGTACACAGATACGCAGTATTTT. This gives the protein CACRLAGYTDTQYF.

The chain carries TRBV9 and TRBJ2-1; TRBD2 aligns across 7 bases. Germline CDR1 SGDLS, CDR2 YYNGEE. J was trimmed by 9 bases and V by 2 bases; bases with no gene match: 8. The CDR3 has 14 residues. The CDR3, as DNA: TGTGCCAGCAGCGTGTTGGGGGGGGAGGGTGAGCAGTTCTTC. Translating it yields CASSVLGGEGEQFF.